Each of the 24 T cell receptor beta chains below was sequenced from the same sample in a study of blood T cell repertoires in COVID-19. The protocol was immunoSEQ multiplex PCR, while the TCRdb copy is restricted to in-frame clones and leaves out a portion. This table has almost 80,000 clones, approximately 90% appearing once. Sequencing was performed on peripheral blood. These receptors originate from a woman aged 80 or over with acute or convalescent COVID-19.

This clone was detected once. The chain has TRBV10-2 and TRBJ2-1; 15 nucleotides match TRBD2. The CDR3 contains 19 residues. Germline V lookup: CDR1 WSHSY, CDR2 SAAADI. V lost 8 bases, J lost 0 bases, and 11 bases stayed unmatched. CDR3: CASSKGLAGGGSSYNEQFF. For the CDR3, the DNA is TGCGCCAGCTCTAAGGGACTAGCGGGAGGAGGGAGCTCCTACAATGAGCAGTTCTTC.

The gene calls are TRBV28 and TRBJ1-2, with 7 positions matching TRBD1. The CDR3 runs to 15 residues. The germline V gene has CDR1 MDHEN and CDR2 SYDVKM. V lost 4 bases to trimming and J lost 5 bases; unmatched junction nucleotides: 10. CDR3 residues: CASSSYGGQPYGYTF. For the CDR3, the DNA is TGTGCCAGCAGTTCTTACGGGGGACAGCCATATGGCTACACCTTC.

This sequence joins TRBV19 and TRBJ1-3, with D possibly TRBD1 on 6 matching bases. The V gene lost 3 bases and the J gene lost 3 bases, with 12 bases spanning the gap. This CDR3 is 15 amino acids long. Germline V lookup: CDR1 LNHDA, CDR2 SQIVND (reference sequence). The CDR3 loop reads CASSMAGAGGNTIYF. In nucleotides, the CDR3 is TGTGCCAGTAGTATGGCAGGGGCGGGTGGAAACACCATATATTTT.

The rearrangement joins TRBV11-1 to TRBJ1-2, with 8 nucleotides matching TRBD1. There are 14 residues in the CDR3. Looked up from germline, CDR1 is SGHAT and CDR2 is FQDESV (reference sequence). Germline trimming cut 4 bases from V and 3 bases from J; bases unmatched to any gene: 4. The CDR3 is CASSSQTGDYGYTF. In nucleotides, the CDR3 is TGTGCCAGCAGCTCGCAGACAGGGGACTATGGCTACACCTTC.

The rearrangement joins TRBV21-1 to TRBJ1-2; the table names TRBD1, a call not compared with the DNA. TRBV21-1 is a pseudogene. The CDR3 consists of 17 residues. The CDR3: CASSKAITDRANYGYTF. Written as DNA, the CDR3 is TGTGCCAGCAGCAAAGCCATTACGGACAGGGCTAACTATGGCTACACCTTC.

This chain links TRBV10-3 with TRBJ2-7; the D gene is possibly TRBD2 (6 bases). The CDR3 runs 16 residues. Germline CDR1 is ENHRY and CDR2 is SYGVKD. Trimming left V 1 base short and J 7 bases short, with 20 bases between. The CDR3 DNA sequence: TGTGCCATCAGTGAGTTGTTGGGGACTGGAGTCTCAGAGCAGTACTTC. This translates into CAISELLGTGVSEQYF.

CDR3 sequence (DNA): TGCGCCAGCAGCCAAGATGCTAGCGGGAGGGCCGGTGTGCAGTTCTTC. Encoded protein: CASSQDASGRAGVQFF. The V gene is TRBV4-1, the J gene TRBJ2-1, with TRBD2 matching over 12 bases. With V trimmed by 0 bases and J by 12 bases, 9 bases remained unmatched. The CDR3 is 16 amino acids. Germline values: CDR1 MGHRA, CDR2 YSYEKL.

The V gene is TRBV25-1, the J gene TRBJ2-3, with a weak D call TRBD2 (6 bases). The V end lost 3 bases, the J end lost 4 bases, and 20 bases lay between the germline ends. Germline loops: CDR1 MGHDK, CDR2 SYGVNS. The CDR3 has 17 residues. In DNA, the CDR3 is TGTGCCAGCAGTGACCGAACGAGGTCGGGAGACCCAGATACGCAGTATTTT. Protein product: CASSDRTRSGDPDTQYF.

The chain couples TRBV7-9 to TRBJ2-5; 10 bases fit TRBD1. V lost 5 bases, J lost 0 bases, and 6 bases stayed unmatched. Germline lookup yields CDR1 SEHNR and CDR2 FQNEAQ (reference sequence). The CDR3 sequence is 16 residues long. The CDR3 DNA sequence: TGTGCCAGCAGCCAAACCGGGACAGGGGACCAAGAGACCCAGTACTTC. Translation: CASSQTGTGDQETQYF.

The CDR3 DNA sequence: TGTGCCAGCAGCTTAGGTCTAGCGGGCAGCACAGATACGCAGTATTTT. Its translation is CASSLGLAGSTDTQYF. The chain recombines TRBV7-9 with TRBJ2-3; 8 positions agree with TRBD2. V shed 1 base and J 0 bases; nucleotides not matched to a gene: 3. CDR1 is SEHNR, CDR2 FQNEAQ, per germline (reference sequence). The length of the CDR3 is 16 residues.

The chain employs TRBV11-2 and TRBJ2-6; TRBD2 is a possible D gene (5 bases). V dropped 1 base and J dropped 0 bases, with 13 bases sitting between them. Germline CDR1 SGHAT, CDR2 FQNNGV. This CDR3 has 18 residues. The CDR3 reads CASSLALGRGSGANVLTF. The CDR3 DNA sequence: TGTGCCAGCAGCTTAGCATTGGGCCGGGGCTCTGGGGCCAACGTCCTGACTTTC.

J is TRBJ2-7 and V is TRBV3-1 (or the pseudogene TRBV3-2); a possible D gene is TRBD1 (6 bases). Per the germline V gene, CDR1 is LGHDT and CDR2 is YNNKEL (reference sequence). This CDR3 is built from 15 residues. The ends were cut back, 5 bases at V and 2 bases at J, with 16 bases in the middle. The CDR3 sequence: CASSSAGTPPYEQYF. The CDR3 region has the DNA TGTGCCAGCAGCTCGGCCGGGACACCTCCCTACGAGCAGTACTTC.

This chain's CDR3 is CASSLPTRARGEHGYTF. The CDR3 DNA follows: TGTGCCAGCAGCTTACCGACGAGGGCCAGGGGAGAGCATGGCTACACCTTC. The rearrangement links TRBV7-8 to TRBJ1-2, with D maybe TRBD1 (6 bases). V lost 2 bases, J lost 6 bases, and 22 bases lay in between. The CDR3 length is 17 residues. Per the germline V gene, CDR1 is SGHVS and CDR2 is FQNEAQ.

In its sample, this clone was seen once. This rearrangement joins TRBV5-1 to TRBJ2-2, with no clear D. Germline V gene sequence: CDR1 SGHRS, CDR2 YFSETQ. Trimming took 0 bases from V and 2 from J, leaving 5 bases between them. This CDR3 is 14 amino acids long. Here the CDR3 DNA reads TGCGCCAGCAGCTTGGGACATAACACCGGGGAGCTGTTTTTT. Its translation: CASSLGHNTGELFF.

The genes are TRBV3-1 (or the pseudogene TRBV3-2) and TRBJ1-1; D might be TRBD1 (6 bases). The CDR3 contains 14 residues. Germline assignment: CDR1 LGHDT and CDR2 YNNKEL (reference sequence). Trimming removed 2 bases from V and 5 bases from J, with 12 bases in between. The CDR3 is CASSQQGRGTEAFF. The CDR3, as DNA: TGTGCCAGCAGCCAACAGGGGCGAGGGACTGAAGCTTTCTTT.

In DNA, the CDR3 is TGTGCCAGCAGCGTAGATAGCAGAAAAGAGACCCAGTACTTC. Translation gives CASSVDSRKETQYF. This chain joins TRBV9 and TRBJ2-5; D not resolved. Per germline, CDR1 SGDLS and CDR2 YYNGEE. The V end was cut by 0 bases, the J end by 3 bases, with 9 bases between. CDR3 length: 14 amino acids.

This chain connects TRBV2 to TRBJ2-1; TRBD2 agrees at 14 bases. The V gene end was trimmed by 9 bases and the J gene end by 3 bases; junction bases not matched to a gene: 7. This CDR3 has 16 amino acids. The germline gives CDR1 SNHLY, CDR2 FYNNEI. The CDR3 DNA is TGTGCCAGGACTAGCGGGAGGGCCTTAGGCTACAATGAGCAGTTCTTC. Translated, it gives CARTSGRALGYNEQFF.

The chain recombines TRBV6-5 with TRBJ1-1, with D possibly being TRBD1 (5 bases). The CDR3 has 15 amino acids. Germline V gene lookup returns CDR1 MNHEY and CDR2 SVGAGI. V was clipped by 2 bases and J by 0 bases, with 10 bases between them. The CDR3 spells CASSYGGHLNTEAFF. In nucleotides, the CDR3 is TGTGCCAGCAGTTACGGTGGACATCTGAACACTGAAGCTTTCTTT.

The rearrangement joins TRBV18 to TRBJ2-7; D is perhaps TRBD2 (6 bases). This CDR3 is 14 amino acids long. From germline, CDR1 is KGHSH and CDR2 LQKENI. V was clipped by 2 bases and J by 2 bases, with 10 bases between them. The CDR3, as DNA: TGTGCCAGCTCACCATCCGGGGGTGCCTACGAGCAGTACTTC. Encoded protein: CASSPSGGAYEQYF.

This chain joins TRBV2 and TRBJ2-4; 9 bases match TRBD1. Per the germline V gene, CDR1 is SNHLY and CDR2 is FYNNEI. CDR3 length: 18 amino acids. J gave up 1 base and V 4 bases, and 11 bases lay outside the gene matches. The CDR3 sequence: CASSGGQGLRGAKNIQYF. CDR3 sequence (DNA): TGTGCCAGCAGTGGGGGACAGGGTCTTCGCGGGGCCAAAAACATTCAGTACTTC.

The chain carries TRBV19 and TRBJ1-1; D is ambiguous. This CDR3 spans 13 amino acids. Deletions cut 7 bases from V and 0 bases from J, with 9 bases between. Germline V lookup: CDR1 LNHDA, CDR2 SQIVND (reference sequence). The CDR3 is CASTAGMNTEAFF. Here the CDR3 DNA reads TGTGCCAGTACGGCGGGAATGAACACTGAAGCTTTCTTT.

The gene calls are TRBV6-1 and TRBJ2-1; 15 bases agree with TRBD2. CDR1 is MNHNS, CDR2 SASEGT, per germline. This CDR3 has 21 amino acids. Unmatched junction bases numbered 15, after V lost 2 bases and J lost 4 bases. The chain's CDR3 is CASSERAPGLAGGRGYNEQFF. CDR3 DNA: TGTGCCAGCAGTGAAAGGGCTCCGGGACTAGCGGGAGGTCGAGGATACAATGAGCAGTTCTTC.

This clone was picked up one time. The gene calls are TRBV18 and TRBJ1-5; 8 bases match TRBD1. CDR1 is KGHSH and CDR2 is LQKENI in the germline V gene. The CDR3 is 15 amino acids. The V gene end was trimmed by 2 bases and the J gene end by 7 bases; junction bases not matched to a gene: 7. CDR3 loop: CASSPSPTGAQPQHF. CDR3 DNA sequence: TGTGCCAGCTCACCAAGTCCGACAGGGGCCCAGCCCCAGCATTTT.

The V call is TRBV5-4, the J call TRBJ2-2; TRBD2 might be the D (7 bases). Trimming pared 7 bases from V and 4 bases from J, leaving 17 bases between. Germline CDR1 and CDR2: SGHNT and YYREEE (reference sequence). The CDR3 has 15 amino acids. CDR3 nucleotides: TGTGCCAGCGGTGGGGGGGCGCCGGGCACCGGGGAGCTGTTTTTT. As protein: CASGGGAPGTGELFF.